Each of the 4 T cell receptor beta chains below was sequenced from the same sample in a study of early T cells in non-severe SARS-CoV-2 infection. TCRdb re-called the 5' RACE reads through MiXCR, storing one row per CDR3 protein. The sample lists about 50,000 distinct CDR3 sequences; 6.2% were seen once. Specimen: whole blood, collected at baseline. All receptors derive from an adult who was a healthcare worker with PCR-confirmed SARS-CoV-2 infection or an uninfected control (not recorded which).

This clonotype was detected a few times. The chain is built from TRBV6-1 and TRBJ1-5; D is unclear. Trimming took off 8 bases at V and 0 bases at J, with 8 bases between the two ends. The CDR3 runs to 13 residues. Germline V lookup: CDR1 MNHNS, CDR2 SASEGT. CDR3 loop: CASEDDSNQPQHF. CDR3 nucleotide sequence: TGTGCCAGCGAGGACGATAGCAATCAGCCCCAGCATTTT.

This clonotype was counted between two and nine times. V usage is TRBV7-8 and J usage is TRBJ2-1; 10 nucleotides agree with TRBD2. V lost 1 base to trimming and J lost 7 bases; unmatched junction nucleotides: 13. Germline V gene data show CDR1 as SGHVS and CDR2 as FQNEAQ. This CDR3 is 18 amino acids long. The CDR3 nucleotides read TGTGCCAGCAGCTTAGGAGCTAGCGGGAGACGTCGTAATAATGAGCAGTTCTTC. Residues: CASSLGASGRRRNNEQFF. The full variable domain, in which reference TRBV7-8 and TRBJ2-1 provide the parts outside the CDR3, is GAGVSQSPRYKVAKRGQDVALRCDPISGHVSLFWYQQALGQGPEFLTYFQNEAQLDKSGLPSDRFFAERPEGSVSTLKIQRTQQEDSAVYLCASSLGASGRRRNNEQFFGPGTRLTVL.

V usage is TRBV12-3 or TRBV12-4 and J usage is TRBJ2-1; 9 nucleotides agree with TRBD2. This CDR3 contains 14 residues. J gave up 10 bases and V 7 bases, and 11 bases lay outside the gene matches. The CDR3 sequence is CASTLGLAMGEQFF. Here the CDR3 DNA reads TGTGCCAGCACCTTGGGACTAGCTATGGGGGAGCAGTTCTTC.

The table lists this clonotype with many counts. This rearrangement joins TRBV5-1 to TRBJ2-5; unclear D gene. The germline CDR1 and CDR2 sequences are SGHRS and YFSETQ. V was cut by 4 bases and J by 2 bases, with 15 bases left in between. The CDR3 covers 15 residues. The CDR3 here is CASSHQIAVQETQYF. The CDR3 DNA follows: TGCGCCAGCAGCCATCAAATAGCCGTTCAAGAGACCCAGTACTTC.